Shown below are 19 T cell receptor beta chains from a single sample sequenced in a study of T-cell reconstitution after alpha-beta-depleted transplantation in children. Preparation of the TCRbeta library involved a method that used unique molecular identifiers. TCRdb ran MiXCR on the PCR reads and lists one entry per CDR3 protein. The sample lists about 600,000 distinct CDR3 sequences; approximately 13% were seen once. The specimen comprised PBMCs, mostly from graft donor cells, sampled 360 days after TCRalphabeta/CD19-depleted stem cell transplant. The receptors here all came from a male patient between 5 and 17 years old who had a stem cell transplant for acute myeloid leukemia, so the T cells may come from the graft donor.

This clonotype was counted ten times or more. One end of the junction is discordant with germline, which a read error may explain. CDR3 sequence: CSARGETQYF. CDR3 in DNA: TGCAGTGCAAGAGGGGAGACCCAGTACTTC. The chain recombines TRBV20-1 with TRBJ2-5; D may be TRBD2 (5 bases). The CDR3 is 10 amino acids. Germline CDR1 DFQATT, CDR2 SNEGSKA (reference sequence).

In its sample, this clonotype was seen a few times. The chain employs TRBV28 and TRBJ2-7, with D uncertain. The CDR3 has 14 amino acids. Looked up from germline, CDR1 is MDHEN and CDR2 is SYDVKM. The V end lost 3 bases, the J end lost 3 bases, and 12 bases lay between the germline ends. The CDR3 nucleotides read TGTGCCAGCAGTTTGATCCCGGCGCGCTACGAGCAGTACTTC. This sequence encodes CASSLIPARYEQYF.

This clonotype was counted between two and nine times. The V and J genes are TRBV28 and TRBJ2-2; tentative D call: TRBD2 (6 bases). This CDR3 spans 14 amino acids. Between the trimmed V and J ends, which lost 5 bases and 3 bases, there was a span of 10 bases. The germline gives CDR1 MDHEN, CDR2 SYDVKM. CDR3 residues: CASSAPGDTGELFF. In DNA, the CDR3 is TGTGCCAGCAGTGCCCCGGGGGACACCGGGGAGCTGTTTTTT.

The J gene is TRBJ2-7, the V gene TRBV7-6, with 10 bases identical to TRBD1. The trim removed 5 bases at V and 4 bases at J, leaving 8 bases unmatched. The CDR3 runs 15 residues. Germline V gene data show CDR1 as SGHVS and CDR2 as FNYEAQ. The CDR3 reads CASSTQDRGPYEQYF. In DNA, the CDR3 is TGTGCCAGCAGCACCCAAGACAGGGGGCCGTACGAGCAGTACTTC.

The chain links TRBV5-1 to TRBJ2-5; 7 bases fit TRBD2. The V segment lost 5 bases and the J segment 2 bases; nucleotides outside the gene matches: 12. Per the germline V gene, CDR1 is SGHRS and CDR2 is YFSETQ. The CDR3 loop spans 16 amino acids. CDR3 in amino acids: CASSLMGDGRQETQYF. The CDR3 coding sequence is TGCGCCAGCAGTTTAATGGGGGACGGGAGGCAAGAGACCCAGTACTTC. Filled out from reference TRBV5-1 and TRBJ2-5, the complete variable domain reads KAGVTQTPRYLIKTRGQQVTLSCSPISGHRSVSWYQQTPGQGLQFLFEYFSETQRNKGNFPGRFSGRQFSNSRSEMNVSTLELGDSALYLCASSLMGDGRQETQYFGPGTRLLVL.

This clonotype was counted many times. The chain recombines TRBV20-1 with TRBJ2-1, with a possible D match to TRBD2 (6 bases). V was trimmed by 7 bases and J by 4 bases, leaving 17 bases between them. The CDR3 spans 14 residues. Germline assignment: CDR1 DFQATT and CDR2 SNEGSKA (reference sequence). Here the CDR3 reads CSGASATTYNEQFF. The CDR3 DNA is TGCAGTGGGGCTAGCGCAACTACTTACAATGAGCAGTTCTTC.

This clonotype was counted a few times. The chain uses TRBV20-1 and TRBJ2-7; D call uncertain. Germline V gene data show CDR1 as DFQATT and CDR2 as SNEGSKA (reference sequence). The CDR3 has 12 amino acids. V was trimmed by 0 bases and J by 5 bases, leaving 8 bases between them. The CDR3 bases are TGCAGTGCTAGAGAAGGTCTGGACGAGCAGTACTTC. As protein: CSAREGLDEQYF.

The chain links TRBV7-3 to TRBJ2-2, with 9 positions matching TRBD2. The V gene end was trimmed by 3 bases and the J gene end by 2 bases; junction bases not matched to a gene: 4. The CDR3 runs to 16 residues. Germline V gene sequence: CDR1 SGHTA, CDR2 FQGTGA. The CDR3 loop reads CASSLTSGVNTGELFF. The DNA of the CDR3 is TGTGCCAGCAGCTTGACTAGCGGAGTAAACACCGGGGAGCTGTTTTTT.

This clonotype came up a few times. The chain combines TRBV13 with TRBJ2-4; 7 bases map to TRBD2. Germline CDR1 reads PRHDT; CDR2 reads FYEKMQ (reference sequence). J was trimmed by 0 bases and V by 2 bases; bases with no gene match: 7. CDR3 size: 17 residues. The CDR3 DNA reads TGTGCCAGCAGCTTACCCCCTAGCGGCCTAGCCAAAAACATTCAGTACTTC. Translation: CASSLPPSGLAKNIQYF. Combining the CDR3 with reference TRBV13 and TRBJ2-4 gives the whole variable domain AAGVIQSPRHLIKEKRETATLKCYPIPRHDTVYWYQQGPGQDPQFLISFYEKMQSDKGSIPDRFSAQQFSDYHSELNMSSLELGDSALYFCASSLPPSGLAKNIQYFGAGTRLSVL.

This clonotype appeared many times. This chain joins TRBV7-3 and TRBJ2-1; 9 nucleotides agree with TRBD1. This CDR3 region has 14 residues. V lost 4 bases and J lost 9; bases outside the gene matches: 7. Germline lookup yields CDR1 SGHTA and CDR2 FQGTGA. CDR3 protein: CASSSTGGFGEQFF. CDR3 coding DNA: TGTGCCAGCAGCTCGACAGGGGGTTTTGGTGAGCAGTTCTTC.

V usage is TRBV6-1 and J usage is TRBJ2-7; the D gene is possibly TRBD1 (6 bases). CDR3 length equals 15 residues. V shed 6 bases and J shed 1 base, with 16 bases lying between them. Per germline, CDR1 MNHNS and CDR2 SASEGT. The CDR3 DNA sequence: TGTGCCAGCAGAAGAAGACAGGCTATATCCTACGAGCAGTACTTC. Encoded protein: CASRRRQAISYEQYF.

The chain uses TRBV12-3 or TRBV12-4 and TRBJ2-1; possible D gene TRBD1, 5 bases. The CDR3 runs to 18 residues. V dropped 0 bases and J dropped 4 bases, with 19 bases sitting between them. CDR3: CASSLAPRQPALYNEQFF. The DNA for the CDR3 is TGTGCCAGCAGTTTAGCCCCTAGACAGCCAGCCCTTTACAATGAGCAGTTCTTC.

This clonotype showed up just a few times. The rearrangement links TRBV19 to TRBJ1-1; the D gene is possibly TRBD1 (6 bases). The CDR3 has 15 residues. Looked up from germline, CDR1 is LNHDA and CDR2 is SQIVND (reference sequence). The V and J ends lost 10 bases and 0 bases respectively, with 18 bases between them. This chain's CDR3 is CATSAGGWMNTEAFF. DNA for the CDR3: TGTGCCACCTCGGCGGGGGGCTGGATGAACACTGAAGCTTTCTTT.

V gene TRBV6-1 combines with J gene TRBJ1-6; D not resolved. This CDR3 is 13 amino acids long. The V gene's germline CDR1 is MNHNS and CDR2 SASEGT. Trimming took 6 bases from V and 8 from J, leaving 11 bases between them. The CDR3 sequence: CASRSPGYSPLHF. The DNA for the CDR3 is TGTGCCAGCAGGTCACCGGGTTATTCACCCCTCCACTTT.

The CDR3 coding sequence is TGCAGTGCTAACAATGCAGGGATCTTGAACACTGAAGCTTTCTTT. Its protein is CSANNAGILNTEAFF. The chain employs TRBV20-1 and TRBJ1-1; D possibly corresponds to TRBD1 (5 bases). The V gene lost 4 bases and the J gene lost 0 bases, with 15 bases spanning the gap. CDR1 and CDR2 from the germline V gene are DFQATT and SNEGSKA (reference sequence). The CDR3 spans 15 residues.

This clonotype appeared many times. The V call is TRBV20-1, the J call TRBJ2-7, with a weak D call TRBD2 (6 bases). V dropped 1 base and J dropped 5 bases, with 18 bases sitting between them. The CDR3 has 15 amino acids. Germline CDR1 reads DFQATT; CDR2 reads SNEGSKA (reference sequence). DNA for the CDR3: TGCAGTGCTAGAGGAGTGATAGCGGTAGGGGACGAGCAGTACTTC. This encodes CSARGVIAVGDEQYF.

The chain links TRBV6-2 or TRBV6-3 to TRBJ2-3, with D possibly being TRBD2 (5 bases). The CDR3 is 16 residues long. With 4 bases removed from V and 5 bases from J, the gap between germline ends came to 19 bases. Germline assignment: CDR1 MNHEY and CDR2 SVGEGT. This CDR3 reads CASSWRLDQEGDTQYF. Here the CDR3 DNA reads TGTGCCAGCAGTTGGCGACTGGATCAAGAGGGAGATACGCAGTATTTT.

In its sample, this clonotype was seen many times. The chain employs TRBV18 and TRBJ2-3, with a weak D call TRBD1 (6 bases). This CDR3 has 15 amino acids. CDR1 KGHSH and CDR2 LQKENI come from the germline V gene. Trimming removed 2 bases at V and 1 base at J, with 10 bases between. The CDR3 DNA sequence: TGTGCCAGCTCACCAGGGGGCCCCGGCACAGATACGCAGTATTTT. Translating gives CASSPGGPGTDTQYF.

The chain recombines TRBV29-1 with TRBJ2-2; 9 bases line up with TRBD2. The CDR3 consists of 14 residues. Germline V gene lookup returns CDR1 SQVTM and CDR2 ANQGSEA. In nucleotides, the CDR3 is TGCAGTGCCCGACTAGCGGTGAACACCGGGGAGCTGTTTTTT. Encoded protein: CSARLAVNTGELFF.